This record looks at one T cell receptor (beta chain) sequence and its context. The junction does not match germline at one end; this may be a read error. Random-hexamer reverse transcription was applied to about 0.5 to 1 ug RNA. TCR beta CDR3 was amplified by immunoSEQ covering 54 Vbeta and 13 Jbeta. Each CDR3 protein gets one entry after TCRdb re-called the immunoSEQ multiplex PCR reads with MiXCR. This table holds about 180,000 distinct CDR3 sequences, approximately 96% found once. This record comes from a study of CD8 T cells in Susac syndrome. The CDR3 length is 13 residues. The gene calls are TRBV12-3 or TRBV12-4 and TRBJ2-7; D unresolved. The sequencing sample was made of CD4+ T cells from PBMCs. The source of this sequence is a human donor with multiple sclerosis. The CDR3 DNA reads TGTGCCAGCAGTTTAGCAGGGCACTACGGGCAGTACTTC. Protein sequence: CASSLAGHYGQYF.